The table lists the clone carrying this T cell receptor beta chain with a count of one. This sample also contains other DNA sequences that code for the same CDR3. The data were taken from a study of T cell responses to AZD1222 COVID-19 vaccine. Sequencing used immunoSEQ multiplex PCR; TCRdb keeps in-frame clones, though not all of them. Among some 140,000 clones listed, around 90% were seen once. The V gene's germline CDR1 is GTSNPN and CDR2 SVGIG (reference sequence). There are 14 residues in the CDR3. The ends were cut back, 1 base at V and 1 base at J, with 7 bases in the middle. Sequenced material: peripheral blood, taken on day 0 of AZD1222 vaccination. This chain joins TRBV30 and TRBJ2-2; D is uncertain. This clonotype was sampled from an adult in good health. CDR3 nucleotides: TGTGCCTGGAGTGGAGGCCGGAACACCGGGGAGCTGTTTTTT. Its translation: CAWSGGRNTGELFF. Using reference TRBV30 and TRBJ2-2 for the parts outside the CDR3, the full variable domain is SQTIHQWPATLVQPVGSPLSLECTVEGTSNPNLYWYRQAAGRGLQLLFYSVGIGQISSEVPQNLSASRPQDRQFILSSKKLLLSDSGFYLCAWSGGRNTGELFFGEGSRLTVL.